The T cell receptor (beta chain) under discussion was sequenced for a study of blood T cell repertoires in COVID-19. About the study: Acute and convalescent COVID-19 samples came from the United States, Italy and Spain.

The CDR3 has 13 amino acids. Germline values: CDR1 SGHRS, CDR2 YFSETQ. V was trimmed by 2 bases and J by 3 bases, leaving 8 bases between them. Using immunoSEQ multiplex PCR, the repertoire was profiled, and TCRdb retains in-frame clones only, with some absent. Among about 130,000 clones listed, 90% were seen once. The V call is TRBV5-1, the J call TRBJ1-1; D gene unclear. The source of this sequence is a man aged 45-65 years with active COVID-19. Specimen: peripheral blood. DNA of the CDR3: TGCGCCAGCAGCTTCCAACTCCACACTGAAGCTTTCTTT. Protein product: CASSFQLHTEAFF.